Shown below are 32 T cell receptor beta chains from a single sample sequenced in a study of cytomegalovirus exposure and HLA in healthy donors. The PCR used 60 Vbeta and 13 Jbeta primers. Method: immunoSEQ multiplex PCR; TCRdb's copy keeps in-frame clones and lacks some. This table has about 160,000 clones, 80% appearing once. The sequenced material came from PBMCs. These receptors came from a man aged 25-45 years in good health and CMV-seronegative.

This sequence joins TRBV7-2 and TRBJ2-5; maybe TRBD2 (6 bases). Germline CDR1 SGHTA, CDR2 FQGNSA. V dropped 5 bases and J dropped 0 bases, with 16 bases sitting between them. The CDR3 totals 16 residues. CDR3 amino acids: CASSTKGTVYQETQYF. The CDR3 nucleotides are TGTGCCAGCAGCACCAAAGGGACTGTATACCAAGAGACCCAGTACTTC.

The chain is built from TRBV7-3 and TRBJ2-2, with 7 bases aligning to TRBD2. Per germline, CDR1 SGHTA and CDR2 FQGTGA. With V trimmed by 3 bases and J by 6 bases, 1 base remained unmatched. This CDR3 contains 13 residues. The CDR3 DNA reads TGTGCCAGCAGCTTCGGGGGGTCCGGGGAGCTGTTTTTT. This translates into CASSFGGSGELFF.

The chain recombines TRBV5-1 with TRBJ1-2; D is possibly TRBD1 (6 bases). V lost 0 bases and J 2 bases, leaving 11 bases between the germline ends. The CDR3 is 15 amino acids. Germline V CDR1 and CDR2: SGHRS, YFSETQ. The chain's CDR3 is CASSLVGTLNYGYTF. The CDR3 nucleotides read TGCGCCAGCAGCTTGGTAGGGACATTAAACTATGGCTACACCTTC.

J is TRBJ1-2 and V is TRBV5-6; D uncertain. V lost 3 bases, J lost 8 bases, and 11 bases lay in between. Germline-derived CDR1 and CDR2 are SGHDT and YYEEEE. CDR3 length equals 12 residues. DNA of the CDR3: TGTGCCAGCAGCTCCTGGAGTGGCGGCTACACCTTC. Translated: CASSSWSGGYTF.

The chain employs TRBV9 and TRBJ2-1; the D gene is possibly TRBD2 (5 bases). V lost 0 bases and J lost 12, with 16 bases in between. The CDR3 totals 14 residues. Germline CDR1 is SGDLS and CDR2 is YYNGEE. The CDR3 is CASSVGPPSRGQFF. The CDR3 nucleotides are TGTGCCAGCAGCGTAGGGCCCCCCTCTCGGGGGCAGTTCTTC.

V and J are TRBV10-2 and TRBJ2-7; 8 positions agree with TRBD1. Germline V lookup: CDR1 WSHSY, CDR2 SAAADI. The CDR3 totals 15 residues. V shed 2 bases, J shed 5 bases, and the junction held 8 bases outside the gene matches. The CDR3 bases are TGCGCCAGCAGTGAGACTACAGGGGGTAGGGACGAGCAGTACTTC. Encoded protein: CASSETTGGRDEQYF.

The table lists this clone with a few counts. The chain links TRBV2 to TRBJ2-7; tentative D call: TRBD2 (5 bases). This CDR3 is 15 amino acids long. Germline CDR1 SNHLY, CDR2 FYNNEI. V shed 4 bases and J shed 6 bases, with 19 bases lying between them. The CDR3 bases are TGTGCCAGCAGTGGGGTCGGAGGTAGCGTTGGCGAGCAGTACTTC. Translation: CASSGVGGSVGEQYF. Together with reference TRBV2 and TRBJ2-7, the CDR3 gives the full variable domain: EPEVTQTPSHQVTQMGQEVILRCVPISNHLYFYWYRQILGQKVEFLVSFYNNEISEKSEIFDDQFSVERPDGSNFTLKIRSTKLEDSAMYFCASSGVGGSVGEQYFGPGTRLTVT.

This clone was seen a handful of times. The chain links TRBV28 to TRBJ2-1, with TRBD2 matching 12 bases. The CDR3 covers 18 residues. Trimming cost V 6 bases and J 0 bases; bases outside gene matches: 9. The germline V gene has CDR1 MDHEN and CDR2 SYDVKM. CDR3 in amino acids: CASRGLAGTQSSYNEQFF. CDR3 DNA sequence: TGTGCCAGCAGGGGACTAGCGGGTACTCAGAGCTCCTACAATGAGCAGTTCTTC.

This chain links TRBV23-1 with TRBJ1-2, with 7 positions matching TRBD1. TRBV23-1 is an ORF, and what it does is uncertain. The CDR3 consists of 14 residues. V gave up 2 bases and J gave up 4 bases; unmatched junction bases: 4. The CDR3: CASSQATGAYGYTF. The CDR3 bases are TGCGCCAGCAGTCAAGCAACAGGGGCCTATGGCTACACCTTC.

The CDR3 region has the DNA TGTGCCAGTAGTCGGACAGGGCTTAGCTATGGCTACACCTTC. The encoded protein is CASSRTGLSYGYTF. The gene calls are TRBV19 and TRBJ1-2; 8 bases agree with TRBD1. The CDR3 extends over 14 amino acids. Germline CDR1 reads LNHDA; CDR2 reads SQIVND (reference sequence). J gave up 4 bases and V 5 bases, and 6 bases lay outside the gene matches.

This clone has a single count. The chain has TRBV15 and TRBJ2-7; 7 bases line up with TRBD1. The CDR3 has 14 amino acids. The ends lost 5 bases at V and 7 bases at J; junction bases unmatched: 11. Germline CDR1 is LNHNV and CDR2 is YYDKDF (reference sequence). The CDR3 DNA follows: TGTGCCACCAGCGGTCGACAGGGTAGGAGGGAGCAGTACTTC. Translating it yields CATSGRQGRREQYF.

This clone was counted a few times. V and J are TRBV28 and TRBJ2-7, with 13 bases that match TRBD2. There are 16 residues in the CDR3. V gave up 6 bases and J gave up 7 bases; unmatched junction bases: 12. Germline V gene data show CDR1 as MDHEN and CDR2 as SYDVKM. The CDR3 DNA reads as TGTGCCAGCAGCTCTGAAAGTACTAGCGGGAGGGGGGAGCAGTACTTC. It codes for CASSSESTSGRGEQYF.

V gene TRBV7-6 combines with J gene TRBJ2-3, with D perhaps matching TRBD2 (6 bases). The CDR3 contains 16 residues. The V gene lost 3 bases and the J gene lost 1 base, with 14 bases spanning the gap. The germline CDR1 and CDR2 sequences are SGHVS and FNYEAQ. CDR3 in amino acids: CASSLWFGEGTDTQYF. The CDR3 nucleotides are TGTGCCAGCAGCTTGTGGTTCGGGGAGGGCACAGATACGCAGTATTTT. The complete variable domain, with remaining parts taken from reference TRBV7-6 and TRBJ2-3, reads GAGVSQSPRYKVTKRGQDVALRCDPISGHVSLYWYRQALGQGPEFLTYFNYEAQQDKSGLPNDRFSAERPEGSISTLTIQRTEQRDSAMYRCASSLWFGEGTDTQYFGPGTRLTVL.

This clone has just a few counts. The rearrangement joins TRBV5-5 to TRBJ1-1; 11 bases align to TRBD1. CDR1 and CDR2 (germline): SGHKS, YYEKEE (reference sequence). V dropped 1 base and J dropped 3; count of bases not matched to a gene: 8. The CDR3 spans 17 residues. Written as DNA, the CDR3 is TGTGCCAGCAGCTTGTTGGGACAGGGGGTCCTGGACACTGAAGCTTTCTTT. It translates to CASSLLGQGVLDTEAFF.

Regarding this clone: This specimen includes other DNA sequences encoding the same CDR3. CDR3 amino acids: CASSLSGSSYNEQFF. Written as DNA, the CDR3 is TGTGCCAGCAGTCTTAGCGGGAGCTCCTACAATGAGCAGTTCTTC. The chain couples TRBV6-5 to TRBJ2-1; 9 nucleotides line up with TRBD2. This CDR3 region has 15 residues. The J segment lost 0 bases and the V segment lost 5 bases, leaving 2 bases of the junction unmatched. Germline CDR1 reads MNHEY; CDR2 reads SVGAGI.

The chain links TRBV5-1 to TRBJ1-2; D is undetermined. The CDR3 is 17 amino acids. Trimming removed 0 bases from V and 3 bases from J, with 18 bases in between. Germline values: CDR1 SGHRS, CDR2 YFSETQ. The CDR3 region is CASSLADGPLEDYGYTF. DNA of the CDR3: TGCGCCAGCAGCTTGGCCGACGGACCGCTGGAGGACTATGGCTACACCTTC.

V is TRBV5-1 and J is TRBJ2-5; maybe TRBD2 (6 bases). Germline CDR1 and CDR2: SGHRS and YFSETQ. The ends were cut back, 0 bases at V and 5 bases at J, with 11 bases in the middle. The CDR3 is 14 residues long. In DNA, the CDR3 is TGCGCCAGCAGCTTGGATGGGGGGAAGGAGACCCAGTACTTC. This sequence encodes CASSLDGGKETQYF. The full variable domain, rest sourced from reference TRBV5-1 and TRBJ2-5, is KAGVTQTPRYLIKTRGQQVTLSCSPISGHRSVSWYQQTPGQGLQFLFEYFSETQRNKGNFPGRFSGRQFSNSRSEMNVSTLELGDSALYLCASSLDGGKETQYFGPGTRLLVL.

V is TRBV19 and J is TRBJ1-2; TRBD1 matches 8 bases. V shed 5 bases and J 4 bases; nucleotides not matched to a gene: 9. Germline CDR1 is LNHDA and CDR2 is SQIVND (reference sequence). The CDR3 runs 15 residues. CDR3 coding DNA: TGTGCCAGTAGTCTTCACCAGGGGGCGGCCTATGGCTACACCTTC. Translated: CASSLHQGAAYGYTF.

The chain links TRBV28 to TRBJ1-6; maybe TRBD1 (6 bases). Looked up from germline, CDR1 is MDHEN and CDR2 is SYDVKM. V lost 4 bases and J lost 0, with 10 bases in between. This CDR3 has 16 amino acids. The CDR3, as DNA: TGTGCCAGCAGTTACGGACAGACCTCCTATAATTCACCCCTCCACTTT. Its protein product is CASSYGQTSYNSPLHF. Full variable domain (missing parts from reference TRBV28 and TRBJ1-6): DVKVTQSSRYLVKRTGEKVFLECVQDMDHENMFWYRQDPGLGLRLIYFSYDVKMKEKGDIPEGYSVSREKKERFSLILESASTNQTSMYLCASSYGQTSYNSPLHFGNGTRLTVT.

The chain employs TRBV10-1 and TRBJ2-1; 9 bases align to TRBD2. V was pared by 6 bases and J by 5 bases, with 17 bases of the junction left unmatched. Germline loops: CDR1 WNHNN, CDR2 SYGVQD (reference sequence). The CDR3 contains 18 residues. CDR3 DNA sequence: TGCGCCAGCAGCAAATCCCTCGCTCCGCGGGAGGGCCACAATGAGCAGTTCTTC. Its translation: CASSKSLAPREGHNEQFF.

The V call is TRBV9, the J call TRBJ1-1, with D maybe TRBD1 (5 bases). Trimming left V 0 bases short and J 6 bases short, with 12 bases between. Germline assignment: CDR1 SGDLS and CDR2 YYNGEE. This CDR3 is 14 amino acids long. For the CDR3, the DNA is TGTGCCAGCAGCGTAGCGGACCCGGGGGCTGAAGCTTTCTTT. Its protein product is CASSVADPGAEAFF.

The chain is built from TRBV5-3 and TRBJ2-5; D not certain. TRBV5-3 is an ORF, with its function uncertain. Trimming removed 0 bases at V and 2 bases at J, with 17 bases between. The CDR3 is made up of 17 amino acids. CDR3: CARSLGDPFSRQETQYF. The DNA of the CDR3 is TGTGCCAGAAGCTTGGGAGATCCATTTAGCAGACAAGAGACCCAGTACTTC.

This clone was counted only a few times. The V call is TRBV6-5, the J call TRBJ1-3; 7 bases fit TRBD1. This CDR3 has 15 amino acids. Germline V gives CDR1 MNHEY, CDR2 SVGAGI. V lost 5 bases, J lost 6 bases, and 10 bases stayed unmatched. For the CDR3, the DNA is TGTGCCAGCAGTCTCTCAGGGGGAAACCTAAACACCATATATTTT. The encoded protein is CASSLSGGNLNTIYF.

The J gene is TRBJ2-7, the V gene TRBV13, with 7 bases identical to TRBD2. Germline V gives CDR1 PRHDT, CDR2 FYEKMQ (reference sequence). Germline trimming cut 5 bases from V and 3 bases from J; bases unmatched to any gene: 7. CDR3 length: 14 amino acids. CDR3 sequence (DNA): TGTGCCAGCAGCAACAGGAAGCGGGGCTACGAGCAGTACTTC. Protein: CASSNRKRGYEQYF.

This chain uses TRBV6-4 with TRBJ2-2, with 7 nucleotides matching TRBD1. The germline gives CDR1 MRHNA, CDR2 SNTAGT. With V trimmed by 6 bases and J by 7 bases, 5 bases remained unmatched. The CDR3 extends over 13 amino acids. The CDR3 reads CASRQGSIGELFF. CDR3 DNA: TGTGCCAGCAGACAGGGGTCGATCGGGGAGCTGTTTTTT.

CDR3 region: CASSSRGGDKTQYF. CDR3 bases: TGTGCCAGCAGCTCCCGAGGGGGAGATAAAACGCAGTATTTT. V usage is TRBV9 and J usage is TRBJ2-3, with D tentatively TRBD1 (6 bases). Germline V lookup: CDR1 SGDLS, CDR2 YYNGEE. CDR3 length: 14 amino acids. The V and J ends lost 4 bases and 9 bases respectively, with 18 bases between them.

In nucleotides, the CDR3 is TGTGCCTGGAGTGTCGCGGGGGGTCAGCCCCAGCATTTT. Protein: CAWSVAGGQPQHF. The rearrangement uses TRBV30 and TRBJ1-5; D possibly corresponds to TRBD1 (5 bases). The germline CDR1 and CDR2 sequences are GTSNPN and SVGIG (reference sequence). The CDR3 extends over 13 amino acids. V was pared by 0 bases and J by 6 bases, with 9 bases between.

CDR3 region: CASSLLNTEAFF. CDR3 in DNA: TGTGCCAGCAGCTTGCTAAACACTGAAGCTTTCTTT. V gene TRBV7-9 combines with J gene TRBJ1-1; no clear D. The V gene lost 3 bases and the J gene lost 2 bases, with 4 bases spanning the gap. This CDR3 contains 12 residues. Germline V gene sequence: CDR1 SEHNR, CDR2 FQNEAQ (reference sequence).

This clone was picked up one time. V usage is TRBV5-6 and J usage is TRBJ2-1, with D unclear. The CDR3 covers 14 residues. Germline values: CDR1 SGHDT, CDR2 YYEEEE. V shed 4 bases and J shed 6 bases, with 14 bases lying between them. In nucleotides, the CDR3 is TGTGCCAGCAGCCCTTTGTTAGAGCTCAATGAGCAGTTCTTC. This translates into CASSPLLELNEQFF.

The chain is built from TRBV6-1 and TRBJ1-5; D gene uncertain. Germline loops: CDR1 MNHNS, CDR2 SASEGT. The CDR3 totals 14 residues. V gave up 5 bases and J gave up 3 bases, with 11 bases separating them. CDR3 protein: CASSTSFFNQPQHF. For the CDR3, the DNA is TGTGCCAGCAGTACGAGTTTCTTCAATCAGCCCCAGCATTTT.

The chain couples TRBV19 to TRBJ1-1; D might be TRBD1 (5 bases). The CDR3 extends over 16 amino acids. Germline CDR1 and CDR2: LNHDA and SQIVND (reference sequence). V was pared by 0 bases and J by 1 base, with 12 bases between. In DNA, the CDR3 is TGTGCCAGTAGTATAGATTGGGGCAGGTCGAACACTGAAGCTTTCTTT. It is translated as CASSIDWGRSNTEAFF.

This chain connects TRBV2 to TRBJ2-3, with 8 bases that match TRBD1. With V trimmed by 5 bases and J by 3 bases, 7 bases remained unmatched. Germline V gives CDR1 SNHLY, CDR2 FYNNEI. The CDR3 is 15 residues long. The CDR3 region has the DNA TGTGCCAGCAGTTTTCAGGGGGCGCGGACAGATACGCAGTATTTT. Protein: CASSFQGARTDTQYF.